This entry concerns a single T cell receptor (beta chain). This sample was included in a study of shared clonotypes between healthy human individuals. Overall study context: Ranging from 18 to 49 in age, donors were a couple of women and a few men.

Here immunoSEQ multiplex PCR was the method, and the copy in TCRdb shows in-frame clones only, minus some. The table includes 2 million to 2.5 million clones, 80% to 95% detected once. The length of the CDR3 is 13 residues. V trimming: 5 bases; J trimming: 7 bases; junction bases outside the gene matches: 3. Germline assignment: CDR1 SGHTA and CDR2 FQGNSA. The V gene is TRBV7-2, the J gene TRBJ1-5; 9 positions agree with TRBD1. Material for sequencing was naive CD4+ T cells from PBMCs. Subset given: CD45RA+ positively selected. The TCR comes from a man aged 18-30 years in good health. Some clones in this sample may be carry-over from other donors' samples. CDR3 sequence (DNA): TGTGCCAGCAGCCAGGACAGGGGCCAGCCCCAGCATTTT. It is translated as CASSQDRGQPQHF.